One and the same sample provided the 7 T cell receptor beta chains below, sequenced in a study of shared clonotypes between healthy human individuals. TCRdb's copy holds only in-frame clones and misses some; the assay was immunoSEQ multiplex PCR. This sample has some 1,100,000 clones, with 70% to 80% found just once. Input material: memory CD4+ T cells from PBMCs. Stated subset: CD45RA-negative fraction. Receptors were obtained from a young man in good health. Some clones in this sample may be carry-over from other donors' samples.

CDR3 coding DNA: TGTGCCAGCCAAACCACGAGGCAGGGACAGCCCCAGCATTTT. The encoded protein is CASQTTRQGQPQHF. This chain uses TRBV7-2 with TRBJ1-5; tentatively, D is TRBD1 (5 bases). The CDR3 contains 14 residues. The ends were cut back, 8 bases at V and 7 bases at J, with 18 bases in the middle. Per germline, CDR1 SGHTA and CDR2 FQGNSA.

The chain couples TRBV7-8 to TRBJ2-7; possibly TRBD1 for D (5 bases). CDR3 size: 15 residues. V was shortened by 4 bases and J by 5 bases, with 18 bases between the two germline ends. The germline V gene has CDR1 SGHVS and CDR2 FQNEAQ. CDR3 nucleotide sequence: TGTGCCAGCAGCTCCTGGTCCGGACATTCTGACGAGCAGTACTTC. This codes for CASSSWSGHSDEQYF.

With regard to this clone: Other nucleotide sequences in the sample specify the same CDR3. The rearrangement uses TRBV6-1 and TRBJ1-1; D not certain. The CDR3 runs 13 residues. The germline V gene encodes CDR1 MNHNS and CDR2 SASEGT. V gave up 3 bases and J gave up 1 base, with 6 bases separating them. The CDR3 coding sequence is TGTGCCAGCAGTGAGGCAGCGAACACTGAAGCTTTCTTT. This translates into CASSEAANTEAFF.

The V and J genes are TRBV28 and TRBJ2-1; 8 bases agree with TRBD1. This CDR3 is 17 amino acids long. J gave up 0 bases and V 6 bases, and 10 bases lay outside the gene matches. Germline assignment: CDR1 MDHEN and CDR2 SYDVKM. The CDR3 nucleotides are TGTGCCAGCAGGCAACGACAGGGGCCCAGCTCCTACAATGAGCAGTTCTTC. Protein sequence: CASRQRQGPSSYNEQFF.

The CDR3 coding sequence is TGTGCCAGTAGTACCGACAGACCCAATCAGCCCCAGCATTTT. This codes for CASSTDRPNQPQHF. The chain is built from TRBV19 and TRBJ1-5, with D possibly matching TRBD1 (5 bases). The V gene's germline CDR1 is LNHDA and CDR2 SQIVND (reference sequence). The CDR3 length is 14 residues. Trimming stripped 4 bases from V and 3 bases from J, with 10 bases between.

The chain is built from TRBV11-1 and TRBJ2-7; no clear D gene. Trimming pared 3 bases from V and 7 bases from J, leaving 7 bases between. Germline CDR1 SGHAT, CDR2 FQDESV (reference sequence). This CDR3 has 11 residues. The CDR3 loop is CASSFFVEQYF. CDR3 in DNA: TGTGCCAGCAGCTTCTTTGTGGAGCAGTACTTC.

Concerning this clone: A much larger clone lies one base from this, so it may be a read error. In the same sample, other DNA sequences code for this CDR3. The CDR3 DNA follows: TGCAGCGTTGCCTCCGGGGCGTCTAACACTGAAGCTTTCTTT. It is translated as CSVASGASNTEAFF. V gene TRBV29-1 combines with J gene TRBJ1-1; D is perhaps TRBD1 (5 bases). Germline CDR1 is SQVTM and CDR2 is ANQGSEA. Trimming shortened V by 4 bases and J by 2 bases, and 14 bases separated the two germline ends. The length of the CDR3 is 14 residues.